This T cell receptor (beta chain) was observed in a study of T-cell reconstitution after alpha-beta-depleted transplantation in children. The CDR3 length is 13 residues. The J segment lost 5 bases and the V segment lost 7 bases, leaving 6 bases of the junction unmatched. Using unique molecular identifiers, the investigators prepared the TCRbeta library. Each CDR3 protein gets one entry after TCRdb re-called the PCR reads with MiXCR. The table shows around 300,000 distinct CDR3 sequences, with around 10% occurring only once. This clonotype has at least ten counts. The sequenced sample was peripheral blood, obtained 180 days after TCRalphabeta/CD19-depleted stem cell transplant. This sequence joins TRBV12-3 or TRBV12-4 and TRBJ2-5; 8 positions agree with TRBD2. The origin of this receptor is a male patient aged 2 to 10 who had a stem cell transplant for chronic granulomatous disease, so the T cells may come from the graft donor. CDR3 DNA sequence: TGTGCCAGCACCAGGAGCGGGAGCGAGACCCAGTACTTC. It encodes CASTRSGSETQYF.